The T cell receptor (beta chain) described here comes from a study of shared clonotypes between healthy human individuals. It was around 220 ng DNA, approximately 28,000 T cell genomes, that sorted-subset replicate PCRs used. Method: immunoSEQ multiplex PCR; TCRdb's copy keeps in-frame clones and lacks some. The data show over a million clones, about 75% seen once. Germline V gene data show CDR1 as SGHDT and CDR2 as YYEEEE. Deletions cut 4 bases from V and 4 bases from J, with 16 bases between. The CDR3 runs 15 residues. The TCR was taken from a man aged 18 to 29 in good health. The J gene is TRBJ2-3, the V gene TRBV5-6, with D perhaps assigned TRBD1 or TRBD2 (5 bases each). Specimen: memory CD4+ T cells sorted from blood. Subset of the sample: CD45RA-negative fraction. CDR3 in DNA: TGTGCCAGCAGCATGGGACCGGCGCAAGCAGATACGCAGTATTTT. Translated, it gives CASSMGPAQADTQYF.